Included here is one TCR beta chain sequence, with context. The source of the sample is a study of OX40 agonist ivuxolimab in advanced cancers. Study-level information: Prior therapy, whether anti-PD-1, anti-PD-L1 or anti-CTLA-4, was allowed, and about 40% had some.

Germline V lookup: CDR1 SNHLY, CDR2 FYNNEI. This CDR3 spans 13 amino acids. The junction had 4 bases not matched to a gene; V was cut back by 5 bases and J by 4 bases. Using immunoSEQ multiplex PCR, the repertoire was profiled, and TCRdb retains in-frame clones only, with some absent. The sample lists 80,000 to 95,000 clones, less than 95% occurring once. This TCR was sampled from an adult with an advanced solid tumor such as melanoma, head and neck, liver or kidney cancer. The genes are TRBV2 and TRBJ1-2; 7 bases fit TRBD1. The sample consisted of CD4+ or CD8+ T cells sorted from blood, taken in a trial of the OX40 agonist ivuxolimab. CDR3 nucleotides: TGTGCCAGCAGTCCCGACAGGGCCTATGGCTACACCTTC. Residues: CASSPDRAYGYTF.